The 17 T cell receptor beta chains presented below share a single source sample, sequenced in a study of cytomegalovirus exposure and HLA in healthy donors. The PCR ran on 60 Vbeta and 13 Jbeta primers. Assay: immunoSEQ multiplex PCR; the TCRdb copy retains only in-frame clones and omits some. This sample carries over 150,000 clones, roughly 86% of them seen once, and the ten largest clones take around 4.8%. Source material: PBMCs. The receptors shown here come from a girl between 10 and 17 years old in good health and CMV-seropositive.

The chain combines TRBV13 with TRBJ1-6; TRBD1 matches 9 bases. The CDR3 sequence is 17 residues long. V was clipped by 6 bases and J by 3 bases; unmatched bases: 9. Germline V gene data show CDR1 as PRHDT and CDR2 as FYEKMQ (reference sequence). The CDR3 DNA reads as TGTGCCAGCAGGGACCCGGGACAGGGAGTCTATAATTCACCCCTCCACTTT. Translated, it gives CASRDPGQGVYNSPLHF. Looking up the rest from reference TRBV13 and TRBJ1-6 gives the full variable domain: AAGVIQSPRHLIKEKRETATLKCYPIPRHDTVYWYQQGPGQDPQFLISFYEKMQSDKGSIPDRFSAQQFSDYHSELNMSSLELGDSALYFCASRDPGQGVYNSPLHFGNGTRLTVT.

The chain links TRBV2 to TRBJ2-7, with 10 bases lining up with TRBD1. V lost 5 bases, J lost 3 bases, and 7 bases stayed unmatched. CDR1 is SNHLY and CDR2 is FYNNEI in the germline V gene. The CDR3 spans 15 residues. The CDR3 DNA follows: TGTGCCAGCAGTCGGACAGGGGGAGGGGACTACGAGCAGTACTTC. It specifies CASSRTGGGDYEQYF.

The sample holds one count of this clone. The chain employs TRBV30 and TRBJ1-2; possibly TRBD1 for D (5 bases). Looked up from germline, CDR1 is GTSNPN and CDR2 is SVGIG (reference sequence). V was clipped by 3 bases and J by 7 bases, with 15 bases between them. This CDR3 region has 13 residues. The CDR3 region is CAWSLGGGSGYTF. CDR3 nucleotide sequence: TGTGCCTGGAGCCTTGGGGGGGGGAGTGGCTACACCTTC.

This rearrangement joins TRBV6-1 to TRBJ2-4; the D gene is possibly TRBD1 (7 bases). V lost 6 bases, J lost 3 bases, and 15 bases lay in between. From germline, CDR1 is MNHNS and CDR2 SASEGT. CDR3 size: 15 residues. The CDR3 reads CASREGAVDKNIQYF. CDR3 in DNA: TGTGCCAGCAGGGAGGGGGCGGTTGACAAAAACATTCAGTACTTC.

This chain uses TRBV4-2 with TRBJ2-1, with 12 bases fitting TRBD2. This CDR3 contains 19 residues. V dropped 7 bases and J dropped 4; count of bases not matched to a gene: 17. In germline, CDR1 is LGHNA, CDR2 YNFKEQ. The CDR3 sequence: CASTQGLALAGGGYNEQFF. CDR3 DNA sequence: TGTGCCAGCACCCAGGGATTAGCACTAGCGGGGGGTGGGTACAATGAGCAGTTCTTC.

CDR3 sequence reads: CASSGKQWYQETQYF. The CDR3 region has the DNA TGTGCCAGCAGCGGAAAACAGTGGTACCAAGAGACCCAGTACTTC. The V and J genes are TRBV11-3 and TRBJ2-5; D is ambiguous. Germline CDR1 reads SGHNT; CDR2 reads YENEEA. V was trimmed by 5 bases and J by 0 bases, leaving 13 bases between them. The CDR3 runs 15 residues.

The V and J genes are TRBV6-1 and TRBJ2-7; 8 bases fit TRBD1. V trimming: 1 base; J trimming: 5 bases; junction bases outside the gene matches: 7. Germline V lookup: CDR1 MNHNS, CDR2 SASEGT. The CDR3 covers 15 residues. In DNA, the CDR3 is TGTGCCAGCAGTGAAGAGGGGACAGGTCCGAACGAGCAGTACTTC. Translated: CASSEEGTGPNEQYF.

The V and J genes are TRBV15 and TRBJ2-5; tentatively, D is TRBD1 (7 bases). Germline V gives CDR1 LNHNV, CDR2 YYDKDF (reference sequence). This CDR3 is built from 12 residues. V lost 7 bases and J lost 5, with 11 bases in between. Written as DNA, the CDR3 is TGTGCCACCAAGGCAGGGGGGGAGACCCAGTACTTC. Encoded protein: CATKAGGETQYF.

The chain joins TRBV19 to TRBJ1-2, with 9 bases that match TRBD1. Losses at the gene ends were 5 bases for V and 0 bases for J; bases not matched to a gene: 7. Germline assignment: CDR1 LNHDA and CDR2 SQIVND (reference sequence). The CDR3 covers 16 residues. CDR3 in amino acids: CASSLTGGAANYGYTF. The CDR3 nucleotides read TGTGCCAGTAGTCTCACAGGGGGCGCCGCTAACTATGGCTACACCTTC.

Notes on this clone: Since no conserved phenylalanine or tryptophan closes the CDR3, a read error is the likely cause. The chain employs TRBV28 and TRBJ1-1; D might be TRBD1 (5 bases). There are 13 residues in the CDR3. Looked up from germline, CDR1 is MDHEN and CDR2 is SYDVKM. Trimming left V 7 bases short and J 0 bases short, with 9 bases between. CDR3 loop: CASKQTVNTEAFS. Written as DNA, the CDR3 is TGTGCCAGCAAGCAGACAGTGAACACTGAAGCTTTCTCT.

The CDR3 protein is CAIRLRENTEAFF. Written as DNA, the CDR3 is TGTGCCATCAGACTCAGGGAAAACACTGAAGCTTTCTTT. V and J are TRBV10-3 and TRBJ1-1; tentative D call: TRBD1 (5 bases). The germline V gene has CDR1 ENHRY and CDR2 SYGVKD. CDR3 size: 13 residues. V was trimmed by 6 bases and J by 2 bases, leaving 10 bases between them.

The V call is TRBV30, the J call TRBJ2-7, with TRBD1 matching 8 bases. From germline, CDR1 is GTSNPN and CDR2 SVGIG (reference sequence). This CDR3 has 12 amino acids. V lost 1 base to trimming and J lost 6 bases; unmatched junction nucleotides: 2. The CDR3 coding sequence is TGTGCCTGGAGTGCGACAGGGGTCGAGCAGTACTTC. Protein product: CAWSATGVEQYF.

The CDR3: CASRPSTGTYEQYF. CDR3 nucleotide sequence: TGCGCCAGCAGGCCGTCGACAGGGACCTACGAGCAGTACTTC. The chain carries TRBV4-1 and TRBJ2-7, with TRBD1 identical over 7 bases. The junction had 7 bases not matched to a gene; V was cut back by 6 bases and J by 2 bases. The CDR3 runs 14 residues. Germline V gene data show CDR1 as MGHRA and CDR2 as YSYEKL.

The CDR3 sequence: CASSRGTGYTEAFF. The DNA for the CDR3 is TGTGCCAGCAGCCGAGGGACAGGGTACACTGAAGCTTTCTTT. The rearrangement links TRBV4-2 to TRBJ1-1, with 9 bases identical to TRBD1. The CDR3 loop spans 14 amino acids. After removal of 4 bases from V and 3 bases from J, the junction contained 3 bases not matched to a gene. Germline lookup yields CDR1 LGHNA and CDR2 YNFKEQ.

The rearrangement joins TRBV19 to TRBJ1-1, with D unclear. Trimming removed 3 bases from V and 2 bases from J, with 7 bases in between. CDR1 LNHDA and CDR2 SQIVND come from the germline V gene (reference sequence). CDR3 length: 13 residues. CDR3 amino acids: CASSISRNTEAFF. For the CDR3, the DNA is TGTGCCAGTAGTATCTCGAGAAACACTGAAGCTTTCTTT.

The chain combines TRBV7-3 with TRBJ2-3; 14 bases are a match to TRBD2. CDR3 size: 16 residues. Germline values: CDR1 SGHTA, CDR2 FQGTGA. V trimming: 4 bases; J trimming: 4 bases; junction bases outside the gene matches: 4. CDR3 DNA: TGTGCCAGCAGCTCCCTGACTAGCGGGGGGGCAGATACGCAGTATTTT. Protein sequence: CASSSLTSGGADTQYF.

CDR3 DNA sequence: TGTGCCAGTAGTTTGTGGGACAGTGGAACAGATACGCAGTATTTT. Its protein product is CASSLWDSGTDTQYF. The V and J genes are TRBV19 and TRBJ2-3; TRBD1 aligns across 7 bases. Germline CDR1 is LNHDA and CDR2 is SQIVND (reference sequence). The V segment lost 5 bases and the J segment 3 bases; nucleotides outside the gene matches: 8. This CDR3 is built from 15 residues.